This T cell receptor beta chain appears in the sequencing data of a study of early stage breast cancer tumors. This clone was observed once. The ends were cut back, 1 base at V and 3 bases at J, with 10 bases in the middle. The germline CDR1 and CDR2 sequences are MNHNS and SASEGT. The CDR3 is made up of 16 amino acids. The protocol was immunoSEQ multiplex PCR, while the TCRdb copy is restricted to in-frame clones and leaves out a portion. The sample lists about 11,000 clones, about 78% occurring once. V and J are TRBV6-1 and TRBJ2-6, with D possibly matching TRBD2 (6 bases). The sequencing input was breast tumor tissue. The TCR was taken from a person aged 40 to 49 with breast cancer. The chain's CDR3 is CASSEVSGHGANVLTF. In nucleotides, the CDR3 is TGTGCCAGCAGTGAAGTGAGCGGGCATGGGGCCAACGTCCTGACTTTC.